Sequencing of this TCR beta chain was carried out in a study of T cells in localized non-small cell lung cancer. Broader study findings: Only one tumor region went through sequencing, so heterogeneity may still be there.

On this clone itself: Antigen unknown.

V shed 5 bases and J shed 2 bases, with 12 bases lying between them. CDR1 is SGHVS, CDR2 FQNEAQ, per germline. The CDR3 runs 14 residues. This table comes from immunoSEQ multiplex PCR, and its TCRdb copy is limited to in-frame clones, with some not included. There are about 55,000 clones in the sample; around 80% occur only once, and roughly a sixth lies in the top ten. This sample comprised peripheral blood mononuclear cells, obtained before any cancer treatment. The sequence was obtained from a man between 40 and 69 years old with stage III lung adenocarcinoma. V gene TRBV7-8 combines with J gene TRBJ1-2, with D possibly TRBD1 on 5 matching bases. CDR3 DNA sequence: TGTGCCAGCAGCCCTACGGGGGGGAACTATGGCTACACCTTC. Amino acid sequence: CASSPTGGNYGYTF.